The rows below give T cell receptor beta chains drawn from one sample of a study of identical twins. TCRdb re-analysed the 5' RACE reads in MiXCR, keeping a single row per CDR3 protein. The top ten clones hold approximately 0.25% of a sample with 1,800,000 or so distinct CDR3 sequences, under 35% of them seen once. Sequences were obtained from cord blood. The receptors derive from a newborn girl in good health. Both conserved end residues are part of each CDR3. The D gene is left open where the match is weak.

TRBJ2-7 | TRBD2 | TRBV28 | CASSFSGLAGGEQYF
TRBJ1-6 | TRBD1 | TRBV6-5 | CASGTGTGGSPLHF
TRBJ1-1 | . | TRBV20-1 | CSASRGPKMNTEAFF
TRBJ2-3 | TRBD2 | TRBV3-1 | CASSQDQRGSNTQYF
TRBJ2-7 | . | TRBV27 | CASSPLMFGVGDEQYF
TRBJ2-3 | TRBD2 | TRBV5-6 | CASSYRRPSGTTDAQYF
TRBJ2-5 | . | TRBV6-5 | CASRREYPYQETQYF
TRBJ1-2 | . | TRBV6-1 | CASRRNLEAPNYGYTF
TRBJ1-1 | . | TRBV20-1 | CSAPGWGTEAFF
TRBJ2-6 | . | TRBV19 | CASTLYSGANVLTF
TRBJ2-3 | TRBD1 | TRBV2 | CASRRDRSTDTQYF
TRBJ2-1 | . | TRBV4-2 | CASSQDGSSHNEQFF
TRBJ1-1 | TRBD1 | TRBV6-1 | CASRTQTGGTEAFF
TRBJ1-4 | . | TRBV29-1 | CSVGEAGNGEKLFF
TRBJ2-3 | . | TRBV3-1 | CASSQRDQGTDTQYF
TRBJ2-1 | TRBD2 | TRBV5-1 | CASSFGDYPSYNEQFF
TRBJ2-1 | TRBD2 | TRBV20-1 | CSARLAGGPLADEQFF